This passage covers 13 T cell receptor beta chains from one sample sequenced in a study of blood T cell repertoires in COVID-19. The data were produced by immunoSEQ multiplex PCR, yet TCRdb's version contains in-frame clones alone and is incomplete. The data show approximately 220,000 clones, around 83% seen once. Sequenced: peripheral blood. These receptors were obtained from a woman aged 45-65 years with acute or convalescent COVID-19.

This clone was detected many times. CDR3 residues: CASKSRGNEQFF. CDR3 nucleotides: TGTGCCAGCAAAAGTAGAGGCAATGAGCAGTTCTTC. This rearrangement joins TRBV27 to TRBJ2-1; no clear D. Germline CDR1 and CDR2: MNHEY and SMNVEV (reference sequence). The CDR3 consists of 12 residues. V lost 7 bases and J 6 bases, leaving 10 bases between the germline ends.

The V gene is TRBV6-5, the J gene TRBJ2-1; 8 bases align to TRBD1. J was trimmed by 4 bases and V by 4 bases; bases with no gene match: 6. Per germline, CDR1 MNHEY and CDR2 SVGAGI. This CDR3 region has 15 residues. The CDR3 DNA follows: TGTGCCAGCAGTTCATCCGGGACAGGTTACAATGAGCAGTTCTTC. This codes for CASSSSGTGYNEQFF.

The chain carries TRBV19 and TRBJ2-3, with TRBD2 matching 7 bases. The trim removed 5 bases at V and 7 bases at J, leaving 12 bases unmatched. CDR1 is LNHDA and CDR2 is SQIVND in the germline V gene (reference sequence). The CDR3 is made up of 15 amino acids. CDR3 nucleotide sequence: TGTGCCAGTAGTGTCGAAGTGGGGGGGAGAAATACGCAGTATTTT. Its translation is CASSVEVGGRNTQYF. The variable domain in full, completed from reference TRBV19 and TRBJ2-3, reads DGGITQSPKYLFRKEGQNVTLSCEQNLNHDAMYWYRQDPGQGLRLIYYSQIVNDFQKGDIAEGYSVSREKKESFPLTVTSAQKNPTAFYLCASSVEVGGRNTQYFGPGTRLTVL.

The CDR3 DNA follows: TGTGCCTGGAGTGTACTTTACCCTGGGCCCCAGCATTTT. It codes for CAWSVLYPGPQHF. This chain joins TRBV30 and TRBJ1-5; unclear D gene. CDR1 and CDR2 from the germline V gene are GTSNPN and SVGIG (reference sequence). The CDR3 extends over 13 amino acids. Between the trimmed V and J ends, which lost 0 bases and 9 bases, there was a span of 12 bases.

Of note for this clone: The sample contains more than one DNA sequence encoding this CDR3. CDR3 loop: CASSFEGDQPQHF. The CDR3 nucleotides are TGCGCCAGCAGCTTCGAGGGGGATCAGCCCCAGCATTTT. V gene TRBV5-1 combines with J gene TRBJ1-5, with a tentative D call TRBD1 (6 bases). Germline V lookup: CDR1 SGHRS, CDR2 YFSETQ. CDR3 length: 13 residues. Deletions cut 2 bases from V and 5 bases from J, with 8 bases between.

Written as DNA, the CDR3 is TGTGCCAGCTCACCTATAGTAACTTCAAGGAACACTGAAGCTTTCTTT. The encoded protein is CASSPIVTSRNTEAFF. The J gene is TRBJ1-1, the V gene TRBV18; no clear D gene. The CDR3 extends over 16 amino acids. V lost 3 bases to trimming and J lost 1 base, with 15 bases between them. Germline V gives CDR1 KGHSH, CDR2 LQKENI. Together with reference TRBV18 and TRBJ1-1, the CDR3 gives the full variable domain: NAGVMQNPRHLVRRRGQEARLRCSPMKGHSHVYWYRQLPEEGLKFMVYLQKENIIDESGMPKERFSAEFPKEGPSILRIQQVVRGDSAAYFCASSPIVTSRNTEAFFGQGTRLTVV.

V usage is TRBV30 and J usage is TRBJ1-2, with D unresolved. Germline V gene lookup returns CDR1 GTSNPN and CDR2 SVGIG (reference sequence). This CDR3 spans 13 amino acids. With 0 bases removed from V and 4 bases from J, the gap between germline ends came to 9 bases. The CDR3 region has the DNA TGTGCCTGGAGTGTCTCCGGAGCCTATGGCTACACCTTC. It encodes CAWSVSGAYGYTF.

The rearrangement joins TRBV6-5 to TRBJ1-5; possible D gene TRBD1, 5 bases. The CDR3 consists of 15 residues. CDR1 is MNHEY, CDR2 SVGAGI, per germline. Trimming took 8 bases from V and 2 from J, leaving 16 bases between them. CDR3 nucleotides: TGTGCCAGCGGGGCGGGGACGCCGGGCAATCAGCCCCAGCATTTT. Translating it yields CASGAGTPGNQPQHF.

The gene calls are TRBV4-1 and TRBJ2-1; 7 bases are a match to TRBD1. V was pared by 4 bases and J by 1 base, with 10 bases of the junction left unmatched. There are 17 residues in the CDR3. Looked up from germline, CDR1 is MGHRA and CDR2 is YSYEKL. The chain's CDR3 is CASSRKLQTGSYNEQFF. CDR3 in DNA: TGCGCCAGCAGCCGAAAACTACAGACAGGGTCCTACAATGAGCAGTTCTTC.

This chain uses TRBV4-2 with TRBJ1-1; 9 bases are a match to TRBD1. With 4 bases clipped from V and 4 bases from J, the junction kept 4 bases outside the gene matches. Per germline, CDR1 LGHNA and CDR2 YNFKEQ. This CDR3 is built from 14 residues. The CDR3 loop is CASSPPTGGTEAFF. CDR3 bases: TGTGCCAGCAGCCCACCGACAGGGGGCACTGAAGCTTTCTTT.

This sequence joins TRBV9 and TRBJ1-1; D remains ambiguous. Germline lookup yields CDR1 SGDLS and CDR2 YYNGEE. The V and J ends lost 0 bases and 4 bases respectively, with 16 bases between them. The CDR3 consists of 16 residues. The CDR3 DNA is TGTGCCAGCAGCGTAGAGGTGGGCCGTGGGAGCACTGAAGCTTTCTTT. It encodes CASSVEVGRGSTEAFF.

This sequence joins TRBV11-1 and TRBJ2-3; D perhaps matches TRBD1 (6 bases). Germline CDR1 SGHAT, CDR2 FQDESV (reference sequence). The V and J ends lost 8 bases and 0 bases respectively, with 18 bases between them. The CDR3 has 16 amino acids. CDR3 DNA: TGTGCCAGCGGGGGCGAGGCCAACCCTAGCACAGATACGCAGTATTTT. This encodes CASGGEANPSTDTQYF.

The chain combines TRBV7-6 with TRBJ1-6; possible D gene TRBD1, 6 bases. Germline V gene sequence: CDR1 SGHVS, CDR2 FNYEAQ. The germline V and J ends were trimmed by 2 bases and 10 bases, with 9 bases remaining between them. CDR3 length equals 13 residues. The CDR3 here is CASSLQQGSPLHF. The CDR3 DNA follows: TGTGCCAGCAGCTTACAACAGGGCTCACCCCTCCACTTT.